The TCR beta chain described here comes from a study of blood T cell repertoires in COVID-19. The wider study: Acute-phase and convalescent COVID-19 samples originated in the United States, Italy and Spain. Sample material is recorded as cDNA or gDNA derived from T cells, B-cell-depleted T cells, or PBMCs.

Per the original methods: By means of reference gene primer amplification, nucleated cell counts were estimated. Measured with immunoSEQ multiplex PCR; TCRdb has only the in-frame clones, and not every one. V and J calls and clone size are those listed in that table; D and trimming were worked out from the DNA. The sample consists of 70,000 to 80,000 clones, more than 80% of them appearing once. The sample comprised peripheral blood. The sequence came from a woman of 80 years or more with active or convalescent COVID-19.

The CDR3 DNA reads TGTGCCAGCAGCCCCGGGACTAGCGGGGGTCGTAGGCAGTATTTT. It yields the protein CASSPGTSGGRRQYF. The chain employs TRBV5-8 and TRBJ2-3; 14 nucleotides agree with TRBD2. In germline, CDR1 is SGHTS, CDR2 YDEGEE. The CDR3 spans 15 residues. V trimming: 4 bases; J trimming: 11 bases; junction bases outside the gene matches: 9.